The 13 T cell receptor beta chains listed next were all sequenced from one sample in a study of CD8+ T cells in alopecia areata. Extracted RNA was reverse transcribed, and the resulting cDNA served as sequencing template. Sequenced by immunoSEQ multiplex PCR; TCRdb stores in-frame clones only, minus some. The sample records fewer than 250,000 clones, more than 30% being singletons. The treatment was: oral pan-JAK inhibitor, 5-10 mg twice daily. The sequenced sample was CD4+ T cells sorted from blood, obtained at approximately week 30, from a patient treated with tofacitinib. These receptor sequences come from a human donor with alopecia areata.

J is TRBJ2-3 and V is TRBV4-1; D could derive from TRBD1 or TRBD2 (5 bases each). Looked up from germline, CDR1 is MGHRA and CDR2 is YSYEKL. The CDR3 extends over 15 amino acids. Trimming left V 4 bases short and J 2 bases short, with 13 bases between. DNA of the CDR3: TGCGCCAGCAGCCGGACCGGGACCTTCACAGATACGCAGTATTTT. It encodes CASSRTGTFTDTQYF.

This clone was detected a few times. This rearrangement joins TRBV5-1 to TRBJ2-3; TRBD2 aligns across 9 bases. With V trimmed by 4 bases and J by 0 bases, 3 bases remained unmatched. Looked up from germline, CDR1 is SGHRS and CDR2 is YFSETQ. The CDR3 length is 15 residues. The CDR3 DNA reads TGCGCCAGCAGCGAGGGACTAGCTAGCACAGATACGCAGTATTTT. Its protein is CASSEGLASTDTQYF.

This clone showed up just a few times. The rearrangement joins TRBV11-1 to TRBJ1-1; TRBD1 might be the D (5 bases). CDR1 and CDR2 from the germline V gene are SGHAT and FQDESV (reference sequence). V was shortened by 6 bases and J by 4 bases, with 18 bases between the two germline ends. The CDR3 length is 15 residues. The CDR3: CASRSSRSGLTEAFF. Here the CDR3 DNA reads TGTGCCAGCAGGTCTAGTAGGTCAGGGCTCACTGAAGCTTTCTTT.

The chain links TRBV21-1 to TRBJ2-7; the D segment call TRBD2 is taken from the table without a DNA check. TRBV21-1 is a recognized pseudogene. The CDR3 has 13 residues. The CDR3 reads CASSKRGGYEQYF. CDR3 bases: TGTGCCAGCAGCAAACGCGGAGGTTACGAGCAGTACTTC.

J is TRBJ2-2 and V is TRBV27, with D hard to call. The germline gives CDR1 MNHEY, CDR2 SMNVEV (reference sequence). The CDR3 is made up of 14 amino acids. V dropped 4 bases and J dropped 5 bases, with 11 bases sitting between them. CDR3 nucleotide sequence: TGTGCCAGCAGTTGGACCCCTCCGACCGGGGAGCTGTTTTTT. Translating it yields CASSWTPPTGELFF.

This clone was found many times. CDR3 DNA: TGTGCCATCAGTGTAACAGGGTCGAACTTTGAAGCTTTCTTT. Its protein is CAISVTGSNFEAFF. The V gene is TRBV10-3, the J gene TRBJ1-1; a weak D match, TRBD1 (6 bases). Germline V gives CDR1 ENHRY, CDR2 SYGVKD. Trimming cost V 4 bases and J 7 bases, with 16 bases left between them. The CDR3 runs to 14 residues.

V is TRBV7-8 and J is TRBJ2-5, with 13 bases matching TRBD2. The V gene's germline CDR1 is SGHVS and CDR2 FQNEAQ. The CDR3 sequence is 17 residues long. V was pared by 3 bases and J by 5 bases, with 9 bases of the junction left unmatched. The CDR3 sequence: CASSLGLAGLTGETQYF. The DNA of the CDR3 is TGTGCCAGCAGCTTGGGACTAGCGGGACTAACAGGGGAGACCCAGTACTTC.

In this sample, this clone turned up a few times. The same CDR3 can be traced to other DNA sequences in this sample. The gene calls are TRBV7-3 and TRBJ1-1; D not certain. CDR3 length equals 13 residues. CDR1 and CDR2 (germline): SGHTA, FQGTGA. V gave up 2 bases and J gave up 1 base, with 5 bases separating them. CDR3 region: CASSLQRNTEAFF. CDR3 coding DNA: TGTGCCAGCAGCTTACAAAGGAACACTGAAGCTTTCTTT.

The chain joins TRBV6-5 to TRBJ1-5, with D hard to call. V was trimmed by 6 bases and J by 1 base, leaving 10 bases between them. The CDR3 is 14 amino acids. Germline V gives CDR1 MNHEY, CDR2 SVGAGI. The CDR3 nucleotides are TGTGCCAGCAGCCTTCGTGGGAGCAATCAGCCCCAGCATTTT. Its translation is CASSLRGSNQPQHF.

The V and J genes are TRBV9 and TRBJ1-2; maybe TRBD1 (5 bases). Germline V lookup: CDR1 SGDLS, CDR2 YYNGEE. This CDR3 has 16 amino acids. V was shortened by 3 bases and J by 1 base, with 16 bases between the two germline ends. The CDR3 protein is CASSATTATLNYGYTF. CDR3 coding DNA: TGTGCCAGCAGCGCTACGACAGCCACTCTTAACTATGGCTACACCTTC.

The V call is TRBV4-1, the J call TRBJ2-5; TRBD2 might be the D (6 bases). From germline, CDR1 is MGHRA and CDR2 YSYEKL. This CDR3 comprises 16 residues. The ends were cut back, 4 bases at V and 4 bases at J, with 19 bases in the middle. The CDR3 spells CASSPVGGKERETQYF. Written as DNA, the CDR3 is TGCGCCAGCAGCCCGGTCGGAGGGAAAGAGCGAGAGACCCAGTACTTC.

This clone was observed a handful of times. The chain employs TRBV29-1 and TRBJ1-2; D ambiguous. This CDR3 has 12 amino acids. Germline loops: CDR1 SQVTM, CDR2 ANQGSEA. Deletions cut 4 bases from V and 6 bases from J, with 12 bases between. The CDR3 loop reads CSVVRPEDGYTF. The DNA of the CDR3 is TGCAGCGTTGTAAGGCCGGAGGATGGCTACACCTTC.

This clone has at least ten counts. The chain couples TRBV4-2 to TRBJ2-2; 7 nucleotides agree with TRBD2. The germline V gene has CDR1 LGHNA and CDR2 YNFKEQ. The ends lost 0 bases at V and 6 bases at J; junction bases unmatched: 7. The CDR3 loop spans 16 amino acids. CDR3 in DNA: TGTGCCAGCAGCCAAGAGGGCGGGAGCTGGGCCGGGGAGCTGTTTTTT. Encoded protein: CASSQEGGSWAGELFF.